These 20 T cell receptor beta chains were sequenced from one sample in a study of T cells after yellow fever vaccination. TCRdb ran MiXCR on the 5' RACE reads and lists one entry per CDR3 protein. Seen here are roughly 170,000 distinct CDR3 sequences, roughly 8.8% observed once, and the top ten hold 35% to 40%. This specimen was CD8+ T cells sorted from PBMCs, taken 45 days after the yellow fever booster vaccination. Receptors were obtained from a man in his late teens or twenties who received the YFV17D yellow fever vaccine.

This clonotype came up a few times. The chain links TRBV29-1 to TRBJ2-3, with D possibly TRBD2 on 6 matching bases. Per the germline V gene, CDR1 is SQVTM and CDR2 is ANQGSEA. This CDR3 has 15 amino acids. Trimming left V 5 bases short and J 2 bases short, with 17 bases between. This CDR3 is CSVPPGRGFTDTQYF. CDR3 nucleotide sequence: TGCAGCGTTCCGCCGGGGCGGGGTTTCACAGATACGCAGTATTTT.

This clonotype has only a few counts. For the CDR3, the DNA is TGCGCCAGCAGCCAAGTCGGTAGGGGGGAGCTGTTTTTT. Its protein product is CASSQVGRGELFF. The chain is built from TRBV4-1 and TRBJ2-2; D remains unclear. The length of the CDR3 is 13 residues. Deletions cut 1 base from V and 8 bases from J, with 8 bases between. Germline CDR1 reads MGHRA; CDR2 reads YSYEKL.

This rearrangement joins TRBV12-3 or TRBV12-4 to TRBJ2-7; TRBD2 matches at 7 bases. The V and J ends lost 8 bases and 6 bases, in that order; junction bases with no gene match: 10. This CDR3 is 13 amino acids long. The chain's CDR3 is CASCRGGGSEQYF. As DNA, the CDR3 is TGTGCCAGCTGCCGTGGGGGGGGGAGCGAGCAGTACTTC.

This clonotype has only a few counts. The gene calls are TRBV7-3 and TRBJ2-3; 12 bases map to TRBD2. This CDR3 contains 19 residues. J lost 4 bases, V lost 4 bases, and 15 bases had no gene match. Germline V gives CDR1 SGHTA, CDR2 FQGTGA. The CDR3 DNA reads as TGTGCCAGCAGCTCCCGACCCCGGACTAGCGGGGTTTGGCCAGATACGCAGTATTTT. This sequence encodes CASSSRPRTSGVWPDTQYF.

This clonotype was observed a few times. The chain has TRBV4-1 and TRBJ1-2; 10 positions match TRBD1. Germline V gene lookup returns CDR1 MGHRA and CDR2 YSYEKL. The J segment lost 5 bases and the V segment lost 3 bases, leaving 9 bases of the junction unmatched. The CDR3 has 16 amino acids. The CDR3 bases are TGCGCCAGCAGCCATCCCCCTCAGGACAGGGGGTATGGCTACACCTTC. Its translation is CASSHPPQDRGYGYTF.

In this sample, this clonotype turned up a few times. This chain links TRBV11-2 with TRBJ2-1; 7 bases match TRBD2. With V trimmed by 6 bases and J by 8 bases, 10 bases remained unmatched. CDR3 length: 14 amino acids. CDR1 and CDR2 from the germline V gene are SGHAT and FQNNGV. This CDR3 reads CASSIGRGVYEQFF. The CDR3 region has the DNA TGTGCCAGCAGTATAGGACGGGGGGTCTATGAGCAGTTCTTC.

The chain carries TRBV4-1 and TRBJ1-1, with unresolved D. The CDR3 totals 14 residues. Germline V lookup: CDR1 MGHRA, CDR2 YSYEKL. V lost 6 bases and J 6 bases, leaving 17 bases between the germline ends. The CDR3 bases are TGCGCCAGCAGTCCTACCCCCCTGGGCCCTGAAGCTTTCTTT. Protein sequence: CASSPTPLGPEAFF.

The chain couples TRBV7-8 to TRBJ2-1; 12 nucleotides line up with TRBD2. From germline, CDR1 is SGHVS and CDR2 FQNEAQ. There are 16 residues in the CDR3. V dropped 5 bases and J dropped 8; count of bases not matched to a gene: 10. CDR3 residues: CASSTPSGGGLDEQFF. CDR3 nucleotides: TGTGCCAGCAGCACCCCTAGCGGGGGGGGGTTAGATGAGCAGTTCTTC.

The sample holds a few counts of this clonotype. A junction end diverges from the germline sequence, so it may reflect a read error. The rearrangement uses TRBV4-2 and TRBJ2-2; D tentatively fits TRBD1 or TRBD2 (5 bases each). The CDR3 extends over 16 amino acids. Germline V gene lookup returns CDR1 LGHNA and CDR2 YNFKEQ. CDR3 nucleotides: TGTGCCAGCAGCCAACCGGGACGAACGAAGACCGGGGAGCTGTTTTTT. Translating it yields CASSQPGRTKTGELFF.

The chain employs TRBV29-1 and TRBJ2-5; D possibly corresponds to TRBD1 (5 bases). CDR3 length equals 10 residues. Germline values: CDR1 SQVTM, CDR2 ANQGSEA. The V end lost 3 bases, the J end lost 12 bases, and 11 bases lay between the germline ends. The CDR3: CSVDQGAEYF. The CDR3 DNA follows: TGCAGCGTTGACCAAGGGGCCGAGTACTTC.

This clonotype was found a few times. The chain joins TRBV19 to TRBJ1-5; no reliable D call. V lost 4 bases to trimming and J lost 4 bases, with 14 bases between them. Germline assignment: CDR1 LNHDA and CDR2 SQIVND (reference sequence). CDR3 length equals 15 residues. The CDR3 loop reads CASSSVAQANQPQHF. The DNA of the CDR3 is TGTGCCAGTAGTAGTGTGGCCCAGGCGAATCAGCCCCAGCATTTT.

The chain has TRBV27 and TRBJ1-2; 7 bases map to TRBD1. CDR3 length: 17 residues. From germline, CDR1 is MNHEY and CDR2 SMNVEV (reference sequence). V lost 6 bases and J lost 0; bases outside the gene matches: 13. The CDR3, as DNA: TGTGCCAGCAGCCCAACCCCACGGGACAGAGCTAACTATGGCTACACCTTC. Its translation is CASSPTPRDRANYGYTF.

V usage is TRBV7-6 and J usage is TRBJ2-2; D is uncertain. Trimming took 2 bases from V and 0 from J, leaving 10 bases between them. Germline V gene lookup returns CDR1 SGHVS and CDR2 FNYEAQ. The CDR3 sequence is 16 residues long. For the CDR3, the DNA is TGTGCCAGCAGCTTAACCCGAAAAACGAACACCGGGGAGCTGTTTTTT. Protein product: CASSLTRKTNTGELFF.

Many counts were recorded for this clonotype. The chain has TRBV4-2 and TRBJ2-1, with TRBD2 matching 9 bases. V was clipped by 0 bases and J by 4 bases; unmatched bases: 4. Germline V gene data show CDR1 as LGHNA and CDR2 as YNFKEQ. The CDR3 is made up of 16 amino acids. The CDR3 DNA follows: TGTGCCAGCAGCCAAGATAGCGGGGGTTCTTACAATGAGCAGTTCTTC. This gives the protein CASSQDSGGSYNEQFF.

The J gene is TRBJ2-7, the V gene TRBV7-9; 9 bases map to TRBD1. The length of the CDR3 is 13 residues. Per germline, CDR1 SEHNR and CDR2 FQNEAQ (reference sequence). V was clipped by 5 bases and J by 4 bases; unmatched bases: 3. The CDR3 sequence is CASSAGTGYEQYV. CDR3 coding DNA: TGTGCCAGCAGCGCTGGGACAGGGTACGAGCAGTACGTC.

The V gene is TRBV27, the J gene TRBJ2-5; 7 nucleotides line up with TRBD1. The CDR3 loop spans 14 amino acids. From germline, CDR1 is MNHEY and CDR2 SMNVEV (reference sequence). Germline trimming cut 0 bases from V and 5 bases from J; bases unmatched to any gene: 3. CDR3 bases: TGTGCCAGCAGTTTATCCAGACAGGGTGAGACCCAGTACTTC. Its translation: CASSLSRQGETQYF.

The chain links TRBV7-9 to TRBJ2-5; D uncertain. Germline assignment: CDR1 SEHNR and CDR2 FQNEAQ (reference sequence). The V gene lost 2 bases and the J gene lost 2 bases, with 9 bases spanning the gap. The CDR3 has 14 amino acids. The CDR3 region has the DNA TGTGCCAGCAGCTTACTTTTCGGGCAAGAGACCCAGTACTTC. Encoded protein: CASSLLFGQETQYF.

This chain uses TRBV7-9 with TRBJ2-7; 7 bases fit TRBD2. Germline loops: CDR1 SEHNR, CDR2 FQNEAQ (reference sequence). CDR3 length equals 14 residues. The CDR3 DNA reads TGTGCCAGCAGCCCACTAGCGAATCCCTACGTGCAGTACGTC. It is translated as CASSPLANPYVQYV.

The chain couples TRBV5-1 to TRBJ2-3, with TRBD2 matching 13 bases. Germline V lookup: CDR1 SGHRS, CDR2 YFSETQ. This CDR3 spans 18 amino acids. The V gene end was trimmed by 3 bases and the J gene end by 8 bases; junction bases not matched to a gene: 15. The CDR3 reads CASSWTPGLAGRPSTQYF. In nucleotides, the CDR3 is TGCGCCAGCAGCTGGACGCCGGGACTAGCGGGGAGGCCATCTACGCAGTATTTT.

This clonotype was seen repeatedly, ten times or more. The chain recombines TRBV29-1 with TRBJ2-7; D not resolved. V was cut by 5 bases and J by 5 bases, with 16 bases left in between. Germline V CDR1 and CDR2: SQVTM, ANQGSEA. This CDR3 contains 13 residues. The CDR3 loop is CSVLGSLPHEQYF. As DNA, the CDR3 is TGCAGCGTTCTCGGGTCGCTCCCCCACGAGCAGTACTTC.